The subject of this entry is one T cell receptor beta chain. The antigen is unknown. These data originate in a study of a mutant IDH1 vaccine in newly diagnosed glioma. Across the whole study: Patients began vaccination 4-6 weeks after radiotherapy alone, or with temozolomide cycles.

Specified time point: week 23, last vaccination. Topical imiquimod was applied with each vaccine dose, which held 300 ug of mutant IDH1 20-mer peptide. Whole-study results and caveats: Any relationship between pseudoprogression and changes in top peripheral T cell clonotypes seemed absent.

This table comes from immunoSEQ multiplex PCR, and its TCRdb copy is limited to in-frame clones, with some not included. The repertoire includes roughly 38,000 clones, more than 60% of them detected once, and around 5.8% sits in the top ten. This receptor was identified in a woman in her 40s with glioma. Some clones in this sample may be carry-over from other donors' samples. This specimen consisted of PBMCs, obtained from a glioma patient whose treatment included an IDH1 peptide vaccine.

Here the CDR3 reads CATSIGAGGTGELFF. The CDR3 coding sequence is TGTGCCACCAGCATCGGGGCAGGCGGCACCGGGGAGCTGTTTTTT. The chain joins TRBV15 to TRBJ2-2; D tentatively fits TRBD1 or TRBD2 (5 bases each). The germline V gene encodes CDR1 LNHNV and CDR2 YYDKDF (reference sequence). V dropped 4 bases and J dropped 4 bases, with 13 bases sitting between them. This CDR3 contains 15 residues.